This paragraph reports one T cell receptor (beta chain). This clone has more than one count but fewer than ten. The antigen it binds to is not known. Base quality data are lacking; no much larger clone is found one base away. The sample originates from a study of cytomegalovirus exposure and HLA in healthy donors (dated by TCRdb to 2016 to 2017). At the level of the whole study: In an earlier analysis of 587 of the donors, approximately 300 Gb of sequence data and 90 million to 120 million unique TCR beta sequences from about 179 million T cells were reported. Approximately 330 gigabases of sequencing data and 70 million to 95 million unique TCR sequences made up an early release that covered several hundred HLA-typed donors. Among the roughly 430 genotyped donors, around 81% belonged to the genetic ancestry cluster associated with self-reported Caucasian donors. The study was designed to test whether signatures of past pathogen exposure could be identified by cataloging public T cell receptors. The study profiled the T cell repertoires of about 720 subjects by immunosequencing and related them to cytomegalovirus serostatus. Along with the approximately 670-subject first cohort, a separate validation cohort of 120 different subjects was used. To predict cytomegalovirus infection status, the study combined high-throughput TCR immunosequencing, statistical association of individual TCRs with disease status, and machine learning. A later analysis re-examined previously published TCR beta repertoires from about 700 donors and added high-resolution HLA genotyping to investigate patterns of TCR occurrence. The later analysis used no new phenotypic data to find candidate immune exposures, relying instead on TCR beta sequences and their occurrence across donors. An earlier analysis of around 580 of the donors used high-throughput TCR beta sequencing to judge whether each TCR beta V gene segment behaved as functional or pseudogenic. Alongside the repertoire data, information on donor age, sex, ethnicity and CMV serostatus was compiled. A later genetic analysis took genome-wide SNP genotypes for about 65% of the roughly 670 donors and used that subset as a discovery cohort. Every repertoire in the discovery cohort had been generated on one and the same sequencing platform. Class I and class II HLA loci were covered by the typing at four-digit resolution. The number of typed donors differed by locus: about 620-640 for A, B, C, DRB1 and DQB1; 500 to 550 for DQA1; over 600 for DPA1; and around 450 for DPB1. Because of strong linkage in the cohort, four or five DR-DQ haplotypes were treated as single units for association and clustering. Across 300 to 400 genotyped donors of the cohort, an average of roughly 250,000 unique TCR beta nucleotide sequences per donor were sequenced, and 15% to 20% of those sequences were non-productive.

Library generation was performed with the immunoSEQ multiplex PCR assay. The multiplex PCR relied on a mix of 60 forward primers for TCR Vbeta segments and 13 reverse primers for TCR Jbeta segments. The CDR3 region of rearranged TCR beta genes was amplified from genomic DNA by a multiplex PCR assay. Amplified TCR beta libraries were sequenced as 87-base-pair reads on the Illumina HiSeq System. As for the original processing: In a later analysis, tens of millions of unique TCR beta chains were counted across the 650 to 750 repertoires, and approximately 11 million of these chains were shared by at least two donors. Raw reads were error-corrected and collapsed into unique sequences with a nearest-neighbor algorithm that merged closely related sequences to remove PCR and sequencing errors. CDR3 sequences were aligned to IMGT reference sequences to assign V, D and J gene segments. For a sequence to be retained, a match of at least six nucleotides to both a V gene segment and a J gene segment was required. Rearrangements were called productive when the CDR3 lacked stop codons and stayed in frame with V and J; all others were non-productive. CDR3 was defined by IMGT convention, running from the second conserved V-encoded cysteine to the conserved J-encoded phenylalanine. The earlier analysis of roughly 590 of the donors excluded sequences that lacked an unambiguous match to a single V gene segment. An earlier analysis of fewer than 750 of the donors called V segments functional above 56.7% productive rearrangements and segregating when the between-donor standard deviation exceeded 5%. A statistical classification framework was built to diagnose cytomegalovirus status from the catalog of TCR beta chain sequences. A later analysis assigned V and J genes by comparing TCR nucleotide sequences with IMGT/GENE-DB human TR gene sequences. In a later analysis, CDR3 sequences and most-parsimonious VDJ recombination scenarios were assigned using the TCRdist pipeline. A later analysis defined each TCR beta chain by its CDR3 amino acid sequence plus V-gene family, and excluded reads lacking a unique V-gene family. As a way to deal with suspected cross-contamination and a sequencing artifact, a later analysis dropped 500 to 700 nucleotide sequences that were highly shared and had low generation probability. In a later analysis, a clonal expansion index for each public chain was calculated from normalized within-repertoire ranks of inferred template counts. Generation probabilities in a later analysis came from a VDJ recombination model fitted to out-of-frame rearrangements, and those results were checked against IGoR. In a later analysis, hypergeometric tests were used to score TCR-TCR, TCR-HLA and TCR-CMV co-occurrence, with a repertoire-size bias correction applied to TCR pairs. To estimate false discovery rates, a later analysis permuted the HLA or CMV assignments 20 times. In a later analysis, co-occurring TCRs were grouped using DBSCAN, with TCRdist sequence similarity added in when clustering inside HLA-allele-positive subsets. Co-occurrence clustering excluded repertoires with fewer than 30,000 or more than 120,000 public chains, plus five with anomalous nucleotide sharing. Sourced from immuneACCESS, this table was stored by TCRdb with only in-frame sequences that have V and J called. A share of the clones is absent; for the studies checked, an unresolved V gene accounts for under half, and the remainder has no known explanation. The V and J calls and clone size were taken over from that table, and D and trimming were inferred from the DNA. The sample table holds about 180,000 clones, of which 65% to 80% were seen once. The ten largest clones capture 2.5% of the sample.

What the work shows at the level of the full study, not this receptor alone: In an earlier analysis of about 600 of the donors, most TCR beta V segments appeared in productive rearrangements about 87% or about 30% of the time, broadly matching IMGT annotations. According to the authors, the approach could potentially be generalized to other disease states and immunological phenotypes. When HLA alleles, especially DR and DQ, strongly co-occurred, TCR associations were difficult to assign to individual alleles. HLA typing was unavailable for some donors at each locus, so association tests used only the typed subset. Correlated functional status among segregating V segments might be attributable to linkage disequilibrium, but an unknown experimental factor could not be ruled out. In vitro tests confirmed that a few of the cytomegalovirus-associated TCR beta chains recognize cytomegalovirus antigens. For the cohort, immune exposure information was limited to CMV serostatus. In a later analysis, most CMV-associated TCR beta chains were found to appear HLA-restricted, with HLA associations seemingly driven largely by CMV exposure. A total of 164 TCR beta chains were listed by the study as associated with cytomegalovirus. In a later analysis, HLA-associated TCR beta chains were found to be more clonally expanded and to have lower generation probabilities than equally common non-associated chains. At a false discovery rate of 0.05, a later analysis linked 16,951 TCR beta sequences to specific HLA alleles. A further reported finding was that TCR beta sequences accurately predicted the HLA-A and HLA-B alleles for most subjects in the first cohort. Roughly uniform sequencing depth across donors was assumed in presence/absence analyses, although this assumption may not hold. The sequencing pipeline was judged likely to have produced a cluster of highly shared sequence variants as a technical artifact. The classifier was reported to diagnose cytomegalovirus status with high specificity and sensitivity in both the original and validation cohorts. According to a later analysis, parvovirus B19, influenza, CMV and Epstein-Barr virus appeared linked to several top co-occurrence clusters. Because counts were too low, 15 or so rarely observed V segments, including chromosome 9 orphons, were excluded from the earlier analysis of 500 to 700 of the donors. While some public TCRs were present in many individuals, most TCR sequences turned up only very rarely across donors. A later analysis found that TCR association rates varied across HLA loci, with DRB1 alleles showing the most associated TCRs and HLA-C alleles the fewest. This cohort had only TCR beta chains sequenced, and the lack of alpha or paired-chain data limited which features could be detected. In a later genetic analysis, fewer N-insertions in productive TCRs were reported among donors in an Asian-associated ancestry cluster than the roughly 700-donor mean. A later genetic analysis associated a missense DCLRE1C variant with V-gene and J-gene trimming of TCR beta chains, and an independent cohort replicated the association.

The cohort comprised some 680 healthy bone marrow donors. At the time of sampling, every cohort member was nominally healthy, though immune exposures that went unrecorded were likely present. The donor tested CMV seropositive, placing the donor among the 289 seropositive members of the cohort. Every donor gave a peripheral blood sample, and the peripheral blood mononuclear cells from that sample were used for TCR beta sequencing. The Qiagen DNeasy Blood Extraction Kit was used to extract genomic DNA from the blood cell samples. Sequenced sample: PBMCs. The receptor was derived from a woman aged 25 to 45 in good health and CMV-seropositive.

Read as DNA, the sequence is TGTGCCAGTAGTTCTGGGGGGACAGTTGCTAATGAAAAACTGTTTTTT. The translation is CASSSGGTVANEKLFF. This chain is built from TRBV19 and TRBJ1-4, and TRBD1 aligns with 7 junction nucleotides. For this chain, trimming is 5 bases at the V end and 3 bases at the J end, and the number of junction bases without a gene match is 9. The germline V gene (reference sequence) yields LNHDA for CDR1 and SQIVND for CDR2. The CDR3 starts with the cysteine, ends with the phenylalanine, and has 16 residues. CDR3 DNA is the only sequence kept; it has 48 bases, read in frame from the first base.